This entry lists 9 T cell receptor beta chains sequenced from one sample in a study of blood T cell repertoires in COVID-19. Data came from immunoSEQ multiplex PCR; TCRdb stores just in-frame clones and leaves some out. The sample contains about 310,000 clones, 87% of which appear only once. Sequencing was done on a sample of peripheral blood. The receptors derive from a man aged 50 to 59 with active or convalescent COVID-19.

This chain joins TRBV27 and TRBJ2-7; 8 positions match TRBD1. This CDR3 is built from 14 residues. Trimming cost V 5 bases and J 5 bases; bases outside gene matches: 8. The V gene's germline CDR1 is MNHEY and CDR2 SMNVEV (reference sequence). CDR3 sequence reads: CASSPRGQAHEQYF. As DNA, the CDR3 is TGTGCCAGCAGTCCCCGGGGACAGGCCCACGAGCAGTACTTC.

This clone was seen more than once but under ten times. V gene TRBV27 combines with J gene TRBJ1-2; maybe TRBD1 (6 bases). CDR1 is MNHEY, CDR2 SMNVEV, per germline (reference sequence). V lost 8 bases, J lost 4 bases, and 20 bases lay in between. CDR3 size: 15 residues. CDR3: CASRTPRGIGYGYTF. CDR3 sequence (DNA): TGTGCCAGCCGAACTCCCAGGGGAATTGGCTATGGCTACACCTTC.

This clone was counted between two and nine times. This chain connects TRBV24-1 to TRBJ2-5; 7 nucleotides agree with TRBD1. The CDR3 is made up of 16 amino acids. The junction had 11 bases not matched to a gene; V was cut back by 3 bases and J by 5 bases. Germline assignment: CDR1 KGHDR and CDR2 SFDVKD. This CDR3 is CATSDPTGLDLETQYF. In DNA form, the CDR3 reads TGTGCCACCAGTGATCCGACAGGGTTAGATTTGGAGACCCAGTACTTC.

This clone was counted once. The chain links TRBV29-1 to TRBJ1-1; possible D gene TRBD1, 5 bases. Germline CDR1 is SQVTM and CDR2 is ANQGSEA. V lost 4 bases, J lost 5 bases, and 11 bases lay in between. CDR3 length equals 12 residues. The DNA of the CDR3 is TGCAGCGTTGTTCTTGGGGGGACTGAAGCTTTCTTT. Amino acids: CSVVLGGTEAFF.

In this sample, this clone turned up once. This CDR3 is CASSEVAGGPNEQFF. The DNA of the CDR3 is TGTGCCAGCAGTGAGGTAGCGGGGGGGCCAAATGAGCAGTTCTTC. The chain uses TRBV6-1 and TRBJ2-1, with 11 bases aligning to TRBD2. This CDR3 is built from 15 residues. Germline V gene data show CDR1 as MNHNS and CDR2 as SASEGT. The V segment lost 3 bases and the J segment 7 bases; nucleotides outside the gene matches: 5.

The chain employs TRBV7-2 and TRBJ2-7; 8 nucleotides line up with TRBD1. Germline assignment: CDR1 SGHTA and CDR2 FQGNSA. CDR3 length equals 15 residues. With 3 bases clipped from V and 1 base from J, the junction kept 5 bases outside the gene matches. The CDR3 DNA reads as TGTGCCAGCAGCTTGTCTACAGGGGGATCCTACGAGCAGTACTTC. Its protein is CASSLSTGGSYEQYF.

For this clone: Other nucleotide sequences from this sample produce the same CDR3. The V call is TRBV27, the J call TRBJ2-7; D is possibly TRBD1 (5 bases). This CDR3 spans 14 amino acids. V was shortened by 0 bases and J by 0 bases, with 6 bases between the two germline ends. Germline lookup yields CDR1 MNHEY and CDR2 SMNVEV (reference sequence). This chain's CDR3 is CASSLSRDSYEQYF. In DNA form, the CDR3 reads TGTGCCAGCAGTTTATCCAGGGACTCCTACGAGCAGTACTTC.

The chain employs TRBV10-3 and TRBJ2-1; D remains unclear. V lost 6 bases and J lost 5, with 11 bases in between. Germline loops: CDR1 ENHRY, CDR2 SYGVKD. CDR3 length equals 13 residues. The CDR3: CAISVSPDNEQFF. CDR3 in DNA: TGTGCCATCAGCGTTAGTCCCGACAATGAGCAGTTCTTC.

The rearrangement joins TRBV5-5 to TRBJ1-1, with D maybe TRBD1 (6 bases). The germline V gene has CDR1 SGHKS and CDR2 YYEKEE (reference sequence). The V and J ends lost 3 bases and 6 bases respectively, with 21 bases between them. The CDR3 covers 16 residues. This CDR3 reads CASSSIHREGNAEAFF. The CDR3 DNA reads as TGTGCCAGCAGCTCCATACACAGGGAAGGAAACGCTGAAGCTTTCTTT.